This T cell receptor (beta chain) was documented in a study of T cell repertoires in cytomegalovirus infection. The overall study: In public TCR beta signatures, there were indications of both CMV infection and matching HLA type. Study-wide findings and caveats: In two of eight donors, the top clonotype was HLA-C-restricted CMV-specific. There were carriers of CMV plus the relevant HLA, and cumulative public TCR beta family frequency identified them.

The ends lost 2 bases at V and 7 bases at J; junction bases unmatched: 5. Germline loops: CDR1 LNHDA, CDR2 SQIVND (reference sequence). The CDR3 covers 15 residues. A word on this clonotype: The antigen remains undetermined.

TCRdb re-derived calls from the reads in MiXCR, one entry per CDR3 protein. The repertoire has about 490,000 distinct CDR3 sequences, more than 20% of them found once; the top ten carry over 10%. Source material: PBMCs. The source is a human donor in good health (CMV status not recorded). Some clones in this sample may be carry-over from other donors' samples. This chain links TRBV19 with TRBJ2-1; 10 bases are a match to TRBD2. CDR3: CASSISPSGSNEQFF. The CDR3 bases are TGTGCCAGTAGTATATCTCCTAGCGGGAGTAATGAGCAGTTCTTC.